Listed here are 15 T cell receptor beta chains from one sample, sequenced in a study of CD8 T cells in ankylosing spondylitis. TCRdb itself ran the 5' RACE reads through MiXCR, one entry per CDR3 protein. The sample has about 250,000 distinct CDR3 sequences, roughly 32% seen once. Sequences were obtained from blood, either unsorted or a sorted T cell fraction (not recorded which). The receptors originated from a male donor with ankylosing spondylitis or in good health (not recorded which).

The gene calls are TRBV12-3 or TRBV12-4 and TRBJ1-5; TRBD1 aligns across 7 bases. J lost 7 bases, V lost 5 bases, and 8 bases had no gene match. This CDR3 region has 14 residues. The CDR3 DNA follows: TGTGCCAGCAGTGAAGCCAGGGGGTGGCAGCCCCAGCATTTT. As protein: CASSEARGWQPQHF.

The chain uses TRBV20-1 and TRBJ2-1, with D hard to call. The germline CDR1 and CDR2 sequences are DFQATT and SNEGSKA (reference sequence). V lost 0 bases, J lost 7 bases, and 10 bases lay in between. The CDR3 is 13 residues long. CDR3 region: CSARESLRNEQFF. As DNA, the CDR3 is TGCAGTGCTAGAGAAAGTCTTAGGAATGAGCAGTTCTTC.

This clonotype was seen a handful of times. The J gene is TRBJ1-4, the V gene TRBV20-1; 8 bases are shared with TRBD1. The CDR3 runs 13 residues. The germline V gene has CDR1 DFQATT and CDR2 SNEGSKA (reference sequence). V was pared by 5 bases and J by 8 bases, with 7 bases of the junction left unmatched. The CDR3 region is CSAWTGLREKLFF. Here the CDR3 DNA reads TGCAGTGCTTGGACAGGGCTACGGGAAAAACTGTTTTTT.

The rearrangement links TRBV7-3 to TRBJ2-5; D not resolved. There are 15 residues in the CDR3. V dropped 0 bases and J dropped 4 bases, with 12 bases sitting between them. From germline, CDR1 is SGHTA and CDR2 FQGTGA. CDR3 bases: TGTGCCAGCAGCTTAACTGGCAGGCCAAGAGAGACCCAGTACTTC. Protein sequence: CASSLTGRPRETQYF.

About this clonotype itself: The junction does not match germline at one end; this may be a read error. The chain links TRBV6-1 to TRBJ2-5; 8 bases line up with TRBD2. The V gene's germline CDR1 is MNHNS and CDR2 SASEGT. The CDR3 covers 13 residues. The CDR3 here is CASSKAGEETQYF. The DNA of the CDR3 is TGTGCCAGCAGTAAAGCGGGGGAAGAGACCCAGTACTTC.

The genes are TRBV30 and TRBJ2-3; D possibly matches TRBD1 or TRBD2 (5 bases each). V lost 8 bases and J 6 bases, leaving 24 bases between the germline ends. This CDR3 has 15 residues. Germline CDR1 GTSNPN, CDR2 SVGIG (reference sequence). Written as DNA, the CDR3 is TGTGCCGGGGGAAATTCAGCTAGCCCGGTTGATACGCAGTATTTT. This encodes CAGGNSASPVDTQYF.

The count of this clonotype is one. This chain connects TRBV11-2 to TRBJ2-7; 7 bases fit TRBD2. After removal of 0 bases from V and 6 bases from J, the junction contained 5 bases not matched to a gene. This CDR3 is built from 14 residues. CDR1 and CDR2 (germline): SGHAT, FQNNGV. The CDR3 reads CASSLDRASGEQYF. The CDR3 DNA follows: TGTGCCAGCAGCTTAGATCGGGCTAGCGGCGAGCAGTACTTC.

This clonotype turned up a few times. CDR3 bases: TGCAGTGCTAGAGATATTTCGGTTTGGCAGGCGAATAACTATGGCTACACCTTC. Translating gives CSARDISVWQANNYGYTF. The V call is TRBV20-1, the J call TRBJ1-2, with no clear D. CDR3 size: 18 residues. V dropped 0 bases and J dropped 1 base, with 21 bases sitting between them. The V gene's germline CDR1 is DFQATT and CDR2 SNEGSKA (reference sequence).

This chain connects TRBV5-5 to TRBJ1-2; the D gene is possibly TRBD1 (5 bases). There are 14 residues in the CDR3. V dropped 5 bases and J dropped 5 bases, with 16 bases sitting between them. Germline CDR1 SGHKS, CDR2 YYEKEE (reference sequence). The CDR3 region has the DNA TGTGCCAGCAGTCCGGACTCCGGGGGGTATGGCTACACCTTC. This codes for CASSPDSGGYGYTF.

This clonotype was detected once. The chain joins TRBV29-1 to TRBJ2-5; D gene unclear. The CDR3 loop spans 12 amino acids. CDR1 and CDR2 (germline): SQVTM, ANQGSEA. Between the trimmed V and J ends, which lost 5 bases and 1 base, there was a span of 8 bases. The CDR3 DNA sequence: TGCAGCGTTATGGCAATCCAAGAGACCCAGTACTTC. It codes for CSVMAIQETQYF.

This clonotype was detected a few times. The chain employs TRBV20-1 and TRBJ2-7, with 8 nucleotides matching TRBD1. Trimming cost V 3 bases and J 6 bases; bases outside gene matches: 7. The CDR3 has 13 amino acids. Germline V CDR1 and CDR2: DFQATT, SNEGSKA (reference sequence). CDR3 region: CSARDREGSEQYF. DNA of the CDR3: TGCAGTGCTAGGGACAGGGAAGGCTCCGAGCAGTACTTC.

In this sample, this clonotype turned up a few times. This rearrangement joins TRBV5-6 to TRBJ2-7, with D tentatively TRBD1 (6 bases). Germline values: CDR1 SGHDT, CDR2 YYEEEE. The CDR3 spans 15 residues. Trimming took 4 bases from V and 3 from J, leaving 17 bases between them. The CDR3 reads CASSLPRDTFYEQYF. In DNA, the CDR3 is TGTGCCAGCAGCCTACCCCGGGACACCTTCTACGAGCAGTACTTC.

The sample holds one count of this clonotype. V is TRBV5-1 and J is TRBJ1-1; 7 positions match TRBD1. CDR3 length equals 17 residues. V shed 0 bases, J shed 0 bases, and the junction held 8 bases outside the gene matches. Germline CDR1 is SGHRS and CDR2 is YFSETQ. Written as DNA, the CDR3 is TGCGCCAGCAGCTTGGCCGGGACAGCCGGAATGAACACTGAAGCTTTCTTT. The encoded protein is CASSLAGTAGMNTEAFF.

This clonotype was seen more than once but under ten times. The V gene is TRBV28, the J gene TRBJ1-5; D is unresolved. V lost 6 bases and J lost 3, with 15 bases in between. Germline-derived CDR1 and CDR2 are MDHEN and SYDVKM. The CDR3 is 15 amino acids. The CDR3 nucleotides read TGTGCCAGCAGCCTCGGACTGGGCCTCAATCAGCCCCAGCATTTT. This translates into CASSLGLGLNQPQHF.

This clonotype was found a few times. The chain joins TRBV5-4 to TRBJ2-1, with 10 positions matching TRBD1. J lost 7 bases, V lost 4 bases, and 11 bases had no gene match. This CDR3 spans 16 amino acids. In germline, CDR1 is SGHNT, CDR2 YYREEE (reference sequence). CDR3 in DNA: TGTGCCAGCAGCGGACGACAGGGGGCGCTTTCGAATGAGCAGTTCTTC. Its translation is CASSGRQGALSNEQFF.